The next 2 T cell receptor beta chains were all read from a single sample in a study of T cell changes during pregnancy in multiple sclerosis. Assay used: immunoSEQ multiplex PCR; TCRdb lists only in-frame clones, some missing. The table lists 65,000 to 70,000 clones, around 90% of them singletons. Sequenced here: peripheral blood, sampled in the first trimester of pregnancy. The receptors stem from a female donor with multiple sclerosis, enrolled in a pregnancy study.

The V and J genes are TRBV6-1 and TRBJ2-7; weak D call: TRBD2 (7 bases). The CDR3 is 15 amino acids. Trimming left V 6 bases short and J 0 bases short, with 15 bases between. CDR1 is MNHNS, CDR2 SASEGT, per germline. The CDR3 sequence: CASRMTGLGSYEQYF. The CDR3, as DNA: TGTGCCAGCAGAATGACAGGACTAGGCTCCTACGAGCAGTACTTC.

The chain joins TRBV23-1 to TRBJ2-3, with TRBD1 identical over 9 bases. TRBV23-1 is noted as an ORF with a role that remains uncertain. V was clipped by 3 bases and J by 5 bases; unmatched bases: 12. This CDR3 is built from 17 residues. CDR3 sequence reads: CASSQLWDRELGDTQYF. CDR3 coding DNA: TGCGCCAGCAGTCAGTTATGGGACAGGGAACTTGGAGATACGCAGTATTTT.